These 32 T cell receptor beta chains were all obtained from the same sample, sequenced in a study of blood T cell repertoires in COVID-19. Sequencing was performed with immunoSEQ multiplex PCR; in TCRdb, only in-frame clones are kept and a portion is missing. This table holds about 430,000 clones, 70% to 90% found once. The specimen was PBMCs or T cells enriched from blood (not recorded which). The source is a woman in her late teens or twenties who had been exposed to COVID-19.

The chain links TRBV28 to TRBJ2-7, with D perhaps TRBD1 (5 bases). Germline V gene lookup returns CDR1 MDHEN and CDR2 SYDVKM. The CDR3 totals 14 residues. V was pared by 3 bases and J by 5 bases, with 14 bases between. CDR3 DNA sequence: TGTGCCAGCAGTTTTGTCAGGGTGTACCACGAGCAGTACTTC. It encodes CASSFVRVYHEQYF.

The chain uses TRBV5-8 and TRBJ2-7; 11 positions agree with TRBD1. The CDR3 runs 14 residues. The V gene end was trimmed by 4 bases and the J gene end by 2 bases; junction bases not matched to a gene: 2. Germline loops: CDR1 SGHTS, CDR2 YDEGEE. The CDR3 protein is CASSRGQGAYEQYF. The CDR3, as DNA: TGTGCCAGCAGCAGGGGACAGGGGGCCTACGAGCAGTACTTC.

The V and J genes are TRBV18 and TRBJ2-7; 8 nucleotides line up with TRBD2. The CDR3 sequence is 17 residues long. The trim removed 2 bases at V and 4 bases at J, leaving 13 bases unmatched. The germline V gene encodes CDR1 KGHSH and CDR2 LQKENI. As DNA, the CDR3 is TGTGCCAGCTCACCAGTACACGGGAGGGAGGGCTCGTACGAGCAGTACTTC. Its translation is CASSPVHGREGSYEQYF.

The rearrangement uses TRBV28 and TRBJ2-1; 9 positions agree with TRBD2. Losses at the gene ends were 6 bases for V and 1 base for J; bases not matched to a gene: 19. The germline V gene has CDR1 MDHEN and CDR2 SYDVKM. The CDR3 extends over 20 amino acids. The CDR3 bases are TGTGCCAGCAGCCCTACTTCTTGGGGGCGGGAGGGCCGGTCCTACAATGAGCAGTTCTTC. The encoded protein is CASSPTSWGREGRSYNEQFF.

The chain carries TRBV7-9 and TRBJ2-7; D remains ambiguous. The length of the CDR3 is 14 residues. Germline V gene sequence: CDR1 SEHNR, CDR2 FQNEAQ (reference sequence). Trimming removed 6 bases at V and 3 bases at J, with 15 bases between. The CDR3 bases are TGTGCCAGCAGTTCCCTCGCAGAAGTCTACGAGCAGTACTTC. Translated, it gives CASSSLAEVYEQYF.

J is TRBJ1-3 and V is TRBV14; TRBD1 might be the D (6 bases). The length of the CDR3 is 14 residues. Trimming removed 4 bases from V and 0 bases from J, with 7 bases in between. CDR1 and CDR2 from the germline V gene are SGHDN and FVKESK. CDR3 DNA: TGTGCCAGCAGCCTCAGGGGCTCTGGAAACACCATATATTTT. It yields the protein CASSLRGSGNTIYF.

V usage is TRBV25-1 and J usage is TRBJ1-1; tentatively, D is TRBD1 (6 bases). Germline CDR1 is MGHDK and CDR2 is SYGVNS. V lost 1 base to trimming and J lost 0 bases, with 15 bases between them. The CDR3 is 17 residues long. The CDR3, as DNA: TGTGCCAGCAGTGAATTTGGCAGGGGCCTAATGAACACTGAAGCTTTCTTT. Its translation: CASSEFGRGLMNTEAFF.

The rearrangement joins TRBV18 to TRBJ1-1; 7 nucleotides agree with TRBD1. Germline V gene sequence: CDR1 KGHSH, CDR2 LQKENI. V trimming: 3 bases; J trimming: 1 base; junction bases outside the gene matches: 5. The CDR3 contains 15 residues. The CDR3 reads CASSPRTGQNTEAFF. CDR3 coding DNA: TGTGCCAGCTCACCTCGGACAGGACAGAACACTGAAGCTTTCTTT.

This clone appeared a single time. The rearrangement links TRBV28 to TRBJ2-5; 9 bases line up with TRBD2. Germline assignment: CDR1 MDHEN and CDR2 SYDVKM. This CDR3 region has 16 residues. Losses at the gene ends were 7 bases for V and 5 bases for J; bases not matched to a gene: 14. CDR3 sequence: CASKGASGVPRETQYF. DNA for the CDR3: TGTGCCAGCAAAGGGGCTAGCGGGGTACCCCGCGAGACCCAGTACTTC.

This clone appeared a few times. The chain combines TRBV9 with TRBJ2-7; 12 positions agree with TRBD1. Germline assignment: CDR1 SGDLS and CDR2 YYNGEE. V shed 5 bases and J 6 bases; nucleotides not matched to a gene: 3. This CDR3 contains 13 residues. The CDR3 DNA reads TGTGCCAGCAGTCGGGACAGGGGGCGCGAGCAGTACTTC. Protein sequence: CASSRDRGREQYF.

The gene calls are TRBV7-2 and TRBJ2-7, with 10 bases aligning to TRBD2. J was trimmed by 4 bases and V by 3 bases; bases with no gene match: 6. CDR3 size: 15 residues. The germline V gene encodes CDR1 SGHTA and CDR2 FQGNSA. Here the CDR3 reads CASSFTSGMVYEQYF. The CDR3, as DNA: TGTGCCAGCAGCTTTACTAGCGGGATGGTATACGAGCAGTACTTC.

The chain combines TRBV5-8 with TRBJ2-7, with D possibly being TRBD2 (6 bases). The V gene's germline CDR1 is SGHTS and CDR2 YDEGEE. The CDR3 runs 11 residues. CDR3 nucleotide sequence: TGTGCTAACAGGCGGGACTACGAGCAGTACTTC. It codes for CANRRDYEQYF.

The J gene is TRBJ2-3, the V gene TRBV7-2, with 9 bases identical to TRBD2. Germline CDR1 and CDR2: SGHTA and FQGNSA. V trimming: 2 bases; J trimming: 6 bases; junction bases outside the gene matches: 3. The CDR3 is 14 amino acids. This CDR3 reads CASSLRRGGDTQYF. The CDR3 coding sequence is TGTGCCAGCAGCTTACGGCGGGGGGGGGATACGCAGTATTTT.

The chain combines TRBV7-9 with TRBJ1-2; 9 bases map to TRBD1. Germline values: CDR1 SEHNR, CDR2 FQNEAQ (reference sequence). There are 14 residues in the CDR3. Trimming at V came to 6 bases and at J to 7 bases, leaving 9 bases not matched to a gene. The CDR3 is CASRQTGTGFGYTF. In nucleotides, the CDR3 is TGTGCCAGCAGACAGACCGGGACAGGGTTTGGCTACACCTTC.

This clone was found once. The same CDR3 arises from other DNA sequences in this sample as well. This rearrangement joins TRBV18 to TRBJ1-5; 10 nucleotides match TRBD1. Unmatched junction bases numbered 5, after V lost 3 bases and J lost 3 bases. This CDR3 region has 16 residues. The germline V gene has CDR1 KGHSH and CDR2 LQKENI. CDR3 protein: CASSPPGQGTNQPQHF. DNA for the CDR3: TGTGCCAGCTCACCGCCGGGACAGGGGACCAATCAGCCCCAGCATTTT.

This clone has at least ten counts. V gene TRBV5-1 combines with J gene TRBJ1-6; 8 bases fit TRBD1. The V and J ends lost 4 bases and 5 bases, in that order; junction bases with no gene match: 5. This CDR3 has 15 residues. Germline loops: CDR1 SGHRS, CDR2 YFSETQ. This CDR3 reads CASSTTGVNNSPLHF. The CDR3, as DNA: TGCGCCAGCAGCACGACAGGGGTTAATAATTCACCCCTCCACTTT.

The rearrangement joins TRBV7-3 to TRBJ2-3, with a weak D call TRBD1 (6 bases). The germline CDR1 and CDR2 sequences are SGHTA and FQGTGA. Trimming shortened V by 1 base and J by 0 bases, and 8 bases separated the two germline ends. The CDR3 has 15 amino acids. The CDR3 region has the DNA TGTGCCAGCAGCTTAATAGGGGGTAGCACAGATACGCAGTATTTT. Encoded protein: CASSLIGGSTDTQYF.

V and J are TRBV28 and TRBJ2-5; D is possibly TRBD1 (6 bases). Per the germline V gene, CDR1 is MDHEN and CDR2 is SYDVKM. Trimming stripped 6 bases from V and 2 bases from J, with 16 bases between. The CDR3 spans 15 residues. CDR3 residues: CASRLQGSYQETQYF. CDR3 DNA sequence: TGTGCCAGCAGGCTCCAGGGGTCTTATCAAGAGACCCAGTACTTC.

The CDR3 sequence: CASSLVRGQTEAFF. The CDR3 bases are TGTGCCAGCAGTTTAGTCAGGGGGCAAACTGAAGCTTTCTTT. The chain couples TRBV27 to TRBJ1-1; 8 bases line up with TRBD1. Trimming cost V 2 bases and J 5 bases; bases outside gene matches: 4. The germline V gene has CDR1 MNHEY and CDR2 SMNVEV (reference sequence). The CDR3 contains 14 residues.

This chain uses TRBV28 with TRBJ2-7; a weak D match, TRBD1 (6 bases). The CDR3 has 11 amino acids. Germline CDR1 is MDHEN and CDR2 is SYDVKM. V gave up 1 base and J gave up 11 bases, with 9 bases separating them. The CDR3 loop is CASSLYRAKYF. The CDR3 coding sequence is TGTGCCAGCAGTTTATACAGGGCTAAGTACTTC.

The chain has TRBV16 and TRBJ2-7; 7 positions agree with TRBD1. There are 14 residues in the CDR3. From germline, CDR1 is KGHSY and CDR2 FQNENV. The junction had 4 bases not matched to a gene; V was cut back by 1 base and J by 4 bases. CDR3 bases: TGTGCCAGCAGCCAATATAGGGGGCCGTACGAGCAGTACTTC. Translation: CASSQYRGPYEQYF.

The genes are TRBV7-9 and TRBJ1-5; D is perhaps TRBD1 (5 bases). Deletions cut 5 bases from V and 0 bases from J, with 11 bases between. This CDR3 has 15 amino acids. Looked up from germline, CDR1 is SEHNR and CDR2 is FQNEAQ (reference sequence). For the CDR3, the DNA is TGTGCCAGCAGCCCGGTAGGGGATAGCAATCAGCCCCAGCATTTT. The encoded protein is CASSPVGDSNQPQHF. Drawing the rest from reference TRBV7-9 and TRBJ1-5, the complete variable domain is DTGVSQNPRHKITKRGQNVTFRCDPISEHNRLYWYRQTLGQGPEFLTYFQNEAQLEKSRLLSDRFSAERPKGSFSTLEIQRTEQGDSAMYLCASSPVGDSNQPQHFGDGTRLSIL.

This chain joins TRBV4-1 and TRBJ1-3, with TRBD1 identical over 7 bases. Germline V gives CDR1 MGHRA, CDR2 YSYEKL. The CDR3 spans 16 residues. J was trimmed by 0 bases and V by 1 base; bases with no gene match: 3. CDR3 nucleotide sequence: TGCGCCAGCAGCCAAGCGCGGGACAGCTCTGGAAACACCATATATTTT. Translation gives CASSQARDSSGNTIYF.

J is TRBJ2-5 and V is TRBV19; maybe TRBD1 (5 bases). The CDR3 has 12 amino acids. CDR1 and CDR2 (germline): LNHDA, SQIVND (reference sequence). V lost 5 bases to trimming and J lost 5 bases, with 9 bases between them. This chain's CDR3 is CASSSGKETQYF. CDR3 bases: TGTGCCAGTAGTTCAGGGAAGGAGACCCAGTACTTC.

The genes are TRBV5-1 and TRBJ1-6; 11 nucleotides align to TRBD1. The CDR3 totals 16 residues. CDR1 is SGHRS and CDR2 is YFSETQ in the germline V gene. V gave up 0 bases and J gave up 5 bases; unmatched junction bases: 1. CDR3 residues: CASSLEGQGDNSPLHF. The CDR3 nucleotides read TGCGCCAGCAGCTTGGAGGGACAGGGGGATAATTCACCCCTCCACTTT.

This clone was seen only once. The sample holds other DNA sequences that translate to the same CDR3. The rearrangement joins TRBV27 to TRBJ1-1; 7 nucleotides agree with TRBD1. CDR1 and CDR2 from the germline V gene are MNHEY and SMNVEV (reference sequence). V lost 6 bases, J lost 1 base, and 2 bases stayed unmatched. The length of the CDR3 is 13 residues. The CDR3 nucleotides are TGTGCCAGCAGACAGGGGCCGAACACTGAAGCTTTCTTT. Amino acid sequence: CASRQGPNTEAFF.

This rearrangement joins TRBV19 to TRBJ1-5; no firm D call. Between the trimmed V and J ends, which lost 1 base and 1 base, there was a span of 8 bases. The germline CDR1 and CDR2 sequences are LNHDA and SQIVND (reference sequence). This CDR3 spans 15 amino acids. The CDR3 DNA follows: TGTGCCAGTAGTATAGGGGCGGGGAGCAATCAGCCCCAGCATTTT. It specifies CASSIGAGSNQPQHF.

The chain has TRBV29-1 and TRBJ2-1; 8 positions agree with TRBD1. The CDR3 runs 13 residues. J lost 9 bases, V lost 8 bases, and 12 bases had no gene match. Germline CDR1 SQVTM, CDR2 ANQGSEA. CDR3 sequence: CSHRGTGSSEQFF. Written as DNA, the CDR3 is TGCAGCCATCGCGGGACAGGCAGTTCTGAGCAGTTCTTC.

The J gene is TRBJ2-7, the V gene TRBV2; possibly TRBD1 for D (6 bases). V lost 7 bases and J 1 base, leaving 8 bases between the germline ends. The germline V gene has CDR1 SNHLY and CDR2 FYNNEI. CDR3 length: 12 residues. CDR3 nucleotides: TGTGCCAGCAACGACAGGTCCTACGAGCAGTACTTC. It is translated as CASNDRSYEQYF.

In its sample, this clone was seen once. The rearrangement links TRBV7-2 to TRBJ2-3, with 13 bases fitting TRBD2. V shed 4 bases and J 6 bases; nucleotides not matched to a gene: 7. Germline V gene sequence: CDR1 SGHTA, CDR2 FQGNSA. CDR3 length: 16 amino acids. The CDR3 sequence: CASSSQRTSGSDTQYF. CDR3 nucleotides: TGTGCCAGCAGCTCCCAGCGGACTAGCGGGAGCGATACGCAGTATTTT.

The V call is TRBV7-9, the J call TRBJ1-1, with a possible D match to TRBD1 (5 bases). Trimming stripped 4 bases from V and 0 bases from J, with 15 bases between. The CDR3 contains 16 residues. Germline V gene sequence: CDR1 SEHNR, CDR2 FQNEAQ (reference sequence). CDR3 sequence reads: CASSSRKGIMNTEAFF. The CDR3 nucleotides read TGTGCCAGCAGCTCAAGAAAGGGGATTATGAACACTGAAGCTTTCTTT.

The V call is TRBV10-3, the J call TRBJ1-1; tentatively, D is TRBD1 (5 bases). This CDR3 comprises 14 residues. Per the germline V gene, CDR1 is ENHRY and CDR2 is SYGVKD. The ends were cut back, 0 bases at V and 7 bases at J, with 12 bases in the middle. The CDR3 here is CAISESPGSVEAFF. The DNA for the CDR3 is TGTGCCATCAGTGAGTCGCCAGGGTCGGTTGAAGCTTTCTTT.